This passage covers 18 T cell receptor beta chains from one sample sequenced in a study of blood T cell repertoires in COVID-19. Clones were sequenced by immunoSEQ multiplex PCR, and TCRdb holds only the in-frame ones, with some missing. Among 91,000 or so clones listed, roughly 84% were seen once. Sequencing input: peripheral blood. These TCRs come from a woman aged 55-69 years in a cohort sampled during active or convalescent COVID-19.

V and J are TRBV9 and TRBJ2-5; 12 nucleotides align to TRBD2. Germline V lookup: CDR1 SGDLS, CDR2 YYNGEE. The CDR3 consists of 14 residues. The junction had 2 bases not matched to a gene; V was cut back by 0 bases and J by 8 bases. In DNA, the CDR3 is TGTGCCAGCAGCGTAGGGACTAGCGGGGCCACCCAGTACTTC. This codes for CASSVGTSGATQYF.

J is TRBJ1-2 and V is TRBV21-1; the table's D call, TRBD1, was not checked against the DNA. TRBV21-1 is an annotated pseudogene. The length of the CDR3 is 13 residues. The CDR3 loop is CASSKGQNYGYTF. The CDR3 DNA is TGTGCCAGCAGCAAAGGACAGAACTATGGCTACACCTTC.

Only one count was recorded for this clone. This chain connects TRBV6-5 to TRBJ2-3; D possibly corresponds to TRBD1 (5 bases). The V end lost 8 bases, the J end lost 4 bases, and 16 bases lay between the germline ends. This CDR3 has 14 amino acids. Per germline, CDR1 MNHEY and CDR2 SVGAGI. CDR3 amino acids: CASGAPGRADTQYF. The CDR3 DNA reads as TGTGCCAGCGGGGCCCCGGGTAGGGCAGATACGCAGTATTTT.

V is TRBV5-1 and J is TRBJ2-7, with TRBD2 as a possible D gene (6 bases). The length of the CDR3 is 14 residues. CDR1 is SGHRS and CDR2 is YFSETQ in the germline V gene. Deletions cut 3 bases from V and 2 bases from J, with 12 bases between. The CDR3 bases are TGCGCCAGCAGCTCTGGCCAGCGGGCCTACGAGCAGTACTTC. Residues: CASSSGQRAYEQYF.

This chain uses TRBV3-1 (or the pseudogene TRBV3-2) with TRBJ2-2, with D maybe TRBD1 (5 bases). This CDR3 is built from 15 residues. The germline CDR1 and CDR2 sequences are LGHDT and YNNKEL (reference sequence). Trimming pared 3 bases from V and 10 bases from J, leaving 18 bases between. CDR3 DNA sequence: TGTGCCAGCAGCCACTCTCCGACAGTCTTCATGGAGCTGTTTTTT. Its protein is CASSHSPTVFMELFF.

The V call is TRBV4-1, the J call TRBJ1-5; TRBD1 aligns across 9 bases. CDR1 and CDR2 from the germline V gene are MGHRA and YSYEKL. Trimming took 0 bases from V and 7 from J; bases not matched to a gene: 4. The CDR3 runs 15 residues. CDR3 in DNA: TGCGCCAGCAGCCAAGACACAGGGGGCAGGCAGCCCCAGCATTTT. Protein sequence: CASSQDTGGRQPQHF.

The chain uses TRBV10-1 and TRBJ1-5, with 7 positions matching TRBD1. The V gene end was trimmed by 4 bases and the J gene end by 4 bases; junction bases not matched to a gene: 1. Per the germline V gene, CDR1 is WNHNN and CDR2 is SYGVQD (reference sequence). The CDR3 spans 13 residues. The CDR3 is CASSGQGNQPQHF. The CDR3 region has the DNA TGCGCCAGCAGTGGACAGGGAAATCAGCCCCAGCATTTT.

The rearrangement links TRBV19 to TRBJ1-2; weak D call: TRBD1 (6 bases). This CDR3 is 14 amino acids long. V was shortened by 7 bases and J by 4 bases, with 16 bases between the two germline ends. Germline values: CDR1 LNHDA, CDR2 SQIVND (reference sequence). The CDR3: CASTPATGAYGYTF. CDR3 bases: TGTGCCAGTACCCCTGCGACAGGAGCCTATGGCTACACCTTC.

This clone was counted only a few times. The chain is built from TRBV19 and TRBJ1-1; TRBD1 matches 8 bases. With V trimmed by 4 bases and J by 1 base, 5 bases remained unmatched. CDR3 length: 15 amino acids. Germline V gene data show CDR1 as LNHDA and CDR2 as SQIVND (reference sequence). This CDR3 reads CASSKQGDWNTEAFF. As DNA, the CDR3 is TGTGCCAGTAGTAAACAGGGGGATTGGAACACTGAAGCTTTCTTT.

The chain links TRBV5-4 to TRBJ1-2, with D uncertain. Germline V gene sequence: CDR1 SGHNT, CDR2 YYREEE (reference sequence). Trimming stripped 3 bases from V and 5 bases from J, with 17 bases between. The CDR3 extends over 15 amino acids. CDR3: CASSSNSLTGYGYTF. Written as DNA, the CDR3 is TGTGCCAGCAGCTCCAACTCATTAACGGGTTATGGCTACACCTTC.

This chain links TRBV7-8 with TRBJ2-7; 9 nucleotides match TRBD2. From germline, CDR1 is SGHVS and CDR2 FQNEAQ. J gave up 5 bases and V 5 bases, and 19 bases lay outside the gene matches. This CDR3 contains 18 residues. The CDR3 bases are TGTGCCAGCAGCCCTAAATTCTTGACTAGCGGCGAACCTAACGAGCAGTACTTC. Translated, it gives CASSPKFLTSGEPNEQYF.

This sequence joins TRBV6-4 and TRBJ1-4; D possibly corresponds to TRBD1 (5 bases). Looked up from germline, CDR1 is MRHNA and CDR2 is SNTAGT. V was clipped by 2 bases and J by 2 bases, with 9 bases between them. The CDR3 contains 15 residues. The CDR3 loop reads CASSDPRATNEKLFF. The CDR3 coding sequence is TGTGCCAGCAGTGACCCCAGGGCCACTAATGAAAAACTGTTTTTT.

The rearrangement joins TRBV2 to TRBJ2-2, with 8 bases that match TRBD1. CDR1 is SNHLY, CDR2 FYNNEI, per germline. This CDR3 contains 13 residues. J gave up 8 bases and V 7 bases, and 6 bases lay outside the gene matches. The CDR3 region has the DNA TGTGCCAGCACGGGACAGGCGGGAGGGGAGCTGTTTTTT. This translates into CASTGQAGGELFF.

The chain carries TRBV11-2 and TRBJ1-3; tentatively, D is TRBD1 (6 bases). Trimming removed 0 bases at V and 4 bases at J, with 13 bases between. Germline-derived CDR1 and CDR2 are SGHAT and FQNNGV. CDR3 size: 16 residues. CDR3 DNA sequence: TGTGCCAGCAGCTTAGATGCGGGGGCAAGGGGAAACACCATATATTTT. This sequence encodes CASSLDAGARGNTIYF.

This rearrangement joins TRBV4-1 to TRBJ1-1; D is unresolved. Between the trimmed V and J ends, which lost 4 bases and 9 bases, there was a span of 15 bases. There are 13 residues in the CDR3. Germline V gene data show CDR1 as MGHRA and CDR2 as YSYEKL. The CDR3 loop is CASSLGEEGKAFF. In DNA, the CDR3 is TGCGCCAGCAGCCTCGGGGAGGAGGGTAAAGCTTTCTTT.

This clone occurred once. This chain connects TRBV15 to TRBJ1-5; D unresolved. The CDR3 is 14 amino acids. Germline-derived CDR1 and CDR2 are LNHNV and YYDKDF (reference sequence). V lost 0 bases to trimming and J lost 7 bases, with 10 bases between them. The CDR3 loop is CATSRDLEIQPQHF. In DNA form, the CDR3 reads TGTGCCACCAGCAGAGATTTGGAGATCCAGCCCCAGCATTTT. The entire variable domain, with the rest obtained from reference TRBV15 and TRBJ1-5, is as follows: DAMVIQNPRYQVTQFGKPVTLSCSQTLNHNVMYWYQQKSSQAPKLLFHYYDKDFNNEADTPDNFQSRRPNTSFCFLDIRSPGLGDTAMYLCATSRDLEIQPQHFGDGTRLSIL.

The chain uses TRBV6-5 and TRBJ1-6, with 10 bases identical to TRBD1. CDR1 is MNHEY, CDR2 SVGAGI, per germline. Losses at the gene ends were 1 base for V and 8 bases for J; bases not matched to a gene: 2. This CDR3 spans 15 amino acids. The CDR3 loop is CASSYLDRGDSPLHF. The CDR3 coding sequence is TGTGCCAGCAGTTACTTGGACAGGGGGGATTCACCCCTCCACTTT.

CDR3 residues: CAAQGNTEAFF. The CDR3 bases are TGTGCCGCACAGGGTAACACTGAAGCTTTCTTT. This chain joins TRBV10-3 and TRBJ1-1; a weak D match, TRBD1 (6 bases). Germline V lookup: CDR1 ENHRY, CDR2 SYGVKD. The CDR3 length is 11 residues. Between the trimmed V and J ends, which lost 11 bases and 2 bases, there was a span of 9 bases.